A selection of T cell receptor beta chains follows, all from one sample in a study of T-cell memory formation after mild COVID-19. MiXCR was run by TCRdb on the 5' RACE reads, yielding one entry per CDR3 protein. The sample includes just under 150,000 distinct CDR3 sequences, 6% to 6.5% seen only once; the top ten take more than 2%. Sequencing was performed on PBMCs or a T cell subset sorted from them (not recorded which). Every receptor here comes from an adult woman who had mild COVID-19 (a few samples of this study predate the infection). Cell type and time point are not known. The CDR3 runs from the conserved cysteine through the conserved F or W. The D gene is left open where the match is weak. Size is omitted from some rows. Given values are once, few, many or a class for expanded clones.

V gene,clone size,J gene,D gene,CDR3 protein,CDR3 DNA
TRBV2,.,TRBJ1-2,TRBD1,CASSGGGQVGYGYTF,TGTGCCAGCAGTGGGGGAGGACAGGTCGGCTATGGCTACACCTTC
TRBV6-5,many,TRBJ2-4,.,CASSPRRGDKNIQYF,TGTGCCAGCAGTCCCCGGAGGGGGGACAAAAACATTCAGTACTTC
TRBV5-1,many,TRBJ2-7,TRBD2,CASSLELGSSGGEQYF,TGCGCCAGCAGCTTGGAGTTGGGATCTTCGGGGGGCGAGCAGTACTTC
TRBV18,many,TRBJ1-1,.,CASSPNDPGGGTEAFF,TGTGCCAGCTCACCGAACGACCCGGGAGGGGGCACTGAAGCTTTCTTT
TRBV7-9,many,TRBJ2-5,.,CASSLAVGSLETQYF,TGTGCCAGCAGCTTAGCGGTTGGGAGCCTGGAGACCCAGTACTTC
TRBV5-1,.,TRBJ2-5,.,CASSSGPAETQYF,TGCGCCAGCAGCTCTGGGCCCGCGGAGACCCAGTACTTC
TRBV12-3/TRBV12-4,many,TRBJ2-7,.,CASSPPGHYLTYEQYF,TGTGCCAGCAGCCCACCGGGACATTACCTGACCTACGAGCAGTACTTC
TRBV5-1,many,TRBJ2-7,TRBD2,CASYTSGTYEQYF,TGCGCCAGTTATACTAGCGGAACCTACGAGCAGTACTTC
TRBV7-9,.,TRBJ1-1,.,CASSLGGFGAGNTEAFF,TGTGCCAGCAGCCTAGGCGGGTTTGGCGCAGGGAACACTGAAGCTTTCTTT
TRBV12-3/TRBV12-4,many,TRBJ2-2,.,CASRLGVLNTGELFF,TGTGCCAGCAGATTGGGGGTTTTGAACACCGGGGAGCTGTTTTTT
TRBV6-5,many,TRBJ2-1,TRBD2,CASSYVGRAAEQFF,TGTGCCAGCAGTTACGTCGGGAGGGCCGCTGAGCAGTTCTTC
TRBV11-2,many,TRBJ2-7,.,CASSPPGRFRKEQYF,TGTGCCAGCAGCCCTCCGGGACGGTTTCGGAAGGAGCAGTACTTC
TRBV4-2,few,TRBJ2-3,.,CASSQDMGTDTQYF,TGTGCCAGCAGCCAAGATATGGGCACAGATACGCAGTATTTT
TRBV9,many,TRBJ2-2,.,CASSVASGRGELFF,TGTGCCAGCAGCGTAGCTTCGGGGCGCGGGGAGCTGTTTTTT
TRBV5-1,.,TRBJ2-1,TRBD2,CASSLGPSGDNEQFF,TGCGCCAGCAGCTTGGGCCCTAGCGGGGACAATGAGCAGTTCTTC
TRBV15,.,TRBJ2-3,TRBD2,CATSRDSPSGVGRISTDTQYF,TGTGCCACCAGCAGAGATAGTCCTAGCGGGGTAGGACGTATTAGCACAGATACGCAGTATTTT
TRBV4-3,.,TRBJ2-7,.,CASSQPDRPAYEQYF,TGCGCCAGCAGCCAACCAGACAGGCCGGCCTACGAGCAGTACTTC
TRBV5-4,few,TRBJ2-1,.,CASSMDRDQTNYNEQFF,TGTGCCAGCAGCATGGACCGCGACCAGACCAACTACAATGAGCAGTTCTTC
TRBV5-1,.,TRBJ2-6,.,CASSFSFSGGLSGANVLTF,TGCGCCAGCAGCTTTAGTTTTTCAGGGGGGCTCTCTGGGGCCAACGTCCTGACTTTC
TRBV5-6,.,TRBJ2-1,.,CASSLVWGRYNEQFF,TGTGCCAGCAGCTTGGTCTGGGGGCGCTACAATGAGCAGTTCTTC
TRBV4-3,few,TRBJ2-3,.,CASSQVVRADTQYF,TGCGCCAGCAGCCAAGTCGTCCGGGCAGATACGCAGTATTTT
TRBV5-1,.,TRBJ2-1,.,CASSLRTAYNEQFF,TGCGCCAGCAGCTTGAGGACAGCTTACAATGAGCAGTTCTTC
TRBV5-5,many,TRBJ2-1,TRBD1,CASSLGSGGVYKQFF,TGTGCCAGCAGCTTGGGGTCAGGGGGCGTTTATAAGCAGTTCTTC
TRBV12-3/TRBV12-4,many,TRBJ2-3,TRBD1,CASTGSGGADTQYF,TGTGCCAGCACTGGGTCAGGGGGCGCAGATACGCAGTATTTT
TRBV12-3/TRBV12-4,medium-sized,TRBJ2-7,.,CASSLTRYYEQYF,TGTGCCAGCAGTCTTACAAGATACTACGAGCAGTACTTC
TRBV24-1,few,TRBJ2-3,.,CATSDSPRDRDTQYF,TGTGCCACCAGTGATTCCCCGCGGGACCGAGATACGCAGTATTTT
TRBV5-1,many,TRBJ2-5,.,CASSPDGYQETQYF,TGCGCCAGCAGCCCGGACGGTTACCAAGAGACCCAGTACTTC
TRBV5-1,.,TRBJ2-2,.,CASSLPLQGELFF,TGCGCCAGCAGCTTGCCCCTACAAGGGGAGCTGTTTTTT
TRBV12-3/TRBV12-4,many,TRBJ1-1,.,CASSRGRDFEAFF,TGTGCCAGCAGCCGGGGACGGGATTTTGAAGCTTTCTTT
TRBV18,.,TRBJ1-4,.,CASSPGANEKLFF,TGTGCCAGCTCACCGGGAGCTAATGAAAAACTGTTTTTT
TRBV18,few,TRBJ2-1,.,CASSPLLGNEQFF,TGTGCCAGCTCACCACTCTTAGGGAATGAGCAGTTCTTC
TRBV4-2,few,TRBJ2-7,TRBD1,CASSQETGTGGYEQYF,TGTGCCAGCAGCCAAGAAACCGGGACAGGGGGCTACGAGCAGTACTTC
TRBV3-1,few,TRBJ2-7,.,CASSRPGDYEQYF,TGTGCCAGCAGCCGTCCAGGGGACTACGAGCAGTACTTC
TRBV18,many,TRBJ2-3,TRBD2,CASSEELARATDTQYF,TGTGCCAGCTCCGAAGAACTAGCGAGGGCAACAGATACGCAGTATTTT
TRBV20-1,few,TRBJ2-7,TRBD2,CSATGSGGLLSSYEQYF,TGCAGTGCCACCGGGAGCGGGGGGTTATTGAGCTCCTACGAGCAGTACTTC
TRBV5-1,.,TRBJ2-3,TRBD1,CASSRRTGGSDTQYF,TGCGCCAGCAGCCGTAGGACAGGGGGTTCAGATACGCAGTATTTT
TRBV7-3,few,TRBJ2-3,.,CASSLTGRPTYESTDTQYF,TGTGCCAGCAGCCTAACAGGGAGACCAACGTACGAGAGCACAGATACGCAGTATTTT
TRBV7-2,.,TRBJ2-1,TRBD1,CASSPWTGGGYNEQFF,TGTGCCAGCAGCCCCTGGACAGGGGGGGGGTACAATGAGCAGTTCTTC
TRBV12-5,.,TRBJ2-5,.,CASGLAPKGVAEPQETQYF,TGTGCTAGTGGTTTGGCCCCTAAAGGAGTAGCAGAACCTCAAGAGACCCAGTACTTC
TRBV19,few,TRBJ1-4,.,CASSLAGASTNEKLFF,TGTGCCAGTAGTCTTGCTGGCGCCTCAACTAATGAAAAACTGTTTTTT
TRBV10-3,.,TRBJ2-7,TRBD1,CAIATGGYYEQYF,TGTGCCATCGCGACAGGGGGCTACTACGAGCAGTACTTC
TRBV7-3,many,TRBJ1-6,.,CASSLDGTADSPLHF,TGTGCCAGCAGCTTAGATGGGACGGCCGATTCACCCCTCCACTTT
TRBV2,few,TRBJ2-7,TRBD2,CASSEGLAVYEQYF,TGTGCCAGCAGTGAGGGACTAGCGGTATACGAGCAGTACTTC
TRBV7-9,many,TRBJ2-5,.,CASSLASETQYF,TGTGCCAGCAGCTTAGCCTCGGAGACCCAGTACTTC
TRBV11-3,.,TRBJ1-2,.,CASSSREAGYTF,TGTGCCAGCAGCTCCCGGGAGGCTGGCTACACCTTC
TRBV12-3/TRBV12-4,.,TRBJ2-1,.,CASSFYRREQFF,TGTGCCAGCAGTTTCTATCGGCGGGAGCAGTTCTTC